These 8 T cell receptor beta chains originate from one sample sequenced in a study of cytomegalovirus exposure and HLA in healthy donors. Sequencing used immunoSEQ multiplex PCR; TCRdb keeps in-frame clones, though not all of them. The table lists about 64,000 clones, around nine tenths of them singletons. Sequenced: PBMCs. The receptors shown here come from a woman under 30 in good health and CMV-seronegative.

This rearrangement joins TRBV27 to TRBJ1-5; the D gene is possibly TRBD1 (6 bases). V lost 4 bases and J 9 bases, leaving 19 bases between the germline ends. Germline loops: CDR1 MNHEY, CDR2 SMNVEV (reference sequence). The CDR3 has 15 residues. CDR3 DNA sequence: TGTGCCAGCAGTTCGACTTGGACAGTCCTATCGCCCCAGCATTTT. It specifies CASSSTWTVLSPQHF.

This chain links TRBV6-5 with TRBJ2-3, with 7 bases aligning to TRBD1. This CDR3 has 14 amino acids. The V and J ends lost 6 bases and 1 base, in that order; junction bases with no gene match: 4. From germline, CDR1 is MNHEY and CDR2 SVGAGI. Here the CDR3 DNA reads TGTGCCAGCAGATTTACAGGGGGCACAGATACGCAGTATTTT. It encodes CASRFTGGTDTQYF.

The rearrangement links TRBV14 to TRBJ2-3, with TRBD2 matching 11 bases. J was trimmed by 2 bases and V by 3 bases; bases with no gene match: 4. Germline V gene lookup returns CDR1 SGHDN and CDR2 FVKESK. The CDR3 runs 16 residues. CDR3 sequence: CASSHRLAGNTDTQYF. In nucleotides, the CDR3 is TGTGCCAGCAGCCACCGACTAGCGGGGAACACAGATACGCAGTATTTT.

This clone came up once. The chain uses TRBV7-2 and TRBJ2-5; 9 positions match TRBD2. The ends lost 5 bases at V and 3 bases at J; junction bases unmatched: 1. The CDR3 sequence is 13 residues long. Germline CDR1 SGHTA, CDR2 FQGNSA. The CDR3 reads CASSRLAEETQYF. The CDR3 nucleotides read TGTGCCAGCAGCCGACTAGCGGAAGAGACCCAGTACTTC. Together with reference TRBV7-2 and TRBJ2-5, the CDR3 gives the full variable domain: GAGVSQSPSNKVTEKGKDVELRCDPISGHTALYWYRQSLGQGLEFLIYFQGNSAPDKSGLPSDRFSAERTGGSVSTLTIQRTQQEDSAVYLCASSRLAEETQYFGPGTRLLVL.

The J gene is TRBJ2-7, the V gene TRBV28, with unresolved D. The CDR3 totals 11 residues. V was clipped by 6 bases and J by 3 bases, with 6 bases between them. CDR1 and CDR2 (germline): MDHEN, SYDVKM. This chain's CDR3 is CASSGFYEQYF. In DNA form, the CDR3 reads TGTGCCAGCAGCGGGTTCTACGAGCAGTACTTC.

The V and J genes are TRBV9 and TRBJ1-2; 12 bases match TRBD1. Germline V gene sequence: CDR1 SGDLS, CDR2 YYNGEE. The CDR3 is made up of 15 amino acids. Trimming at V came to 2 bases and at J to 5 bases, leaving 4 bases not matched to a gene. The CDR3 reads CASSVRDRGRYGYTF. CDR3 nucleotide sequence: TGTGCCAGCAGCGTCCGGGACAGGGGGCGATATGGCTACACCTTC.

This clone was seen just once. The chain uses TRBV14 and TRBJ2-2, with TRBD1 matching over 8 bases. Trimming cost V 3 bases and J 5 bases; bases outside gene matches: 23. The germline V gene encodes CDR1 SGHDN and CDR2 FVKESK. CDR3 length: 21 amino acids. The CDR3, as DNA: TGTGCCAGCAGCCAGCGCGGGACAGGCCTCAGGGGAGCCGGGTTAACCGGGGAGCTGTTTTTT. Translated: CASSQRGTGLRGAGLTGELFF.

The chain couples TRBV27 to TRBJ1-1, with D possibly being TRBD1 (5 bases). Germline assignment: CDR1 MNHEY and CDR2 SMNVEV (reference sequence). The CDR3 extends over 14 amino acids. Trimming pared 4 bases from V and 10 bases from J, leaving 19 bases between. The CDR3 region is CASSSSGTPLGAFF. The DNA for the CDR3 is TGTGCCAGCAGTTCGTCCGGGACTCCCTTGGGAGCTTTCTTT.